A single sample gave rise to the 22 T cell receptor beta chains below, sequenced in a study of blood T cells in healthy people across ages. Through a sample-barcoded 5' primer and a J-beta primer mix, a second PCR was run for about 6 to 12 cycles. TCRdb reanalysed the 5' RACE reads using MiXCR and keeps one entry per CDR3 protein. The sample lists about 830,000 distinct CDR3 sequences; more than 45% were seen once. Sequencing was carried out using blood. All receptors come from a man younger than 40 in good health.

V usage is TRBV13 and J usage is TRBJ2-3; D is undetermined. The V and J ends lost 5 bases and 2 bases respectively, with 11 bases between them. Germline loops: CDR1 PRHDT, CDR2 FYEKMQ (reference sequence). There are 14 residues in the CDR3. CDR3 nucleotides: TGTGCCAGCAGCCCTACAGAGAACACAGATACGCAGTATTTT. This encodes CASSPTENTDTQYF.

This rearrangement joins TRBV29-1 to TRBJ2-6, with 9 bases lining up with TRBD1. This CDR3 spans 16 amino acids. Germline lookup yields CDR1 SQVTM and CDR2 ANQGSEA. The V and J ends lost 4 bases and 1 base, in that order; junction bases with no gene match: 5. The CDR3 nucleotides read TGCAGCGTTGGGGGACAGGGTTTATCTGGGGCCAACGTCCTGACTTTC. It yields the protein CSVGGQGLSGANVLTF.

J is TRBJ2-7 and V is TRBV14, with TRBD1 matching 7 bases. The CDR3 has 14 amino acids. Trimming took 4 bases from V and 12 from J; bases not matched to a gene: 15. The germline gives CDR1 SGHDN, CDR2 FVKESK. Written as DNA, the CDR3 is TGTGCCAGCAGCCGATGGACAGGACAAGAGACCCGGTACTTC. It translates to CASSRWTGQETRYF.

The chain joins TRBV7-7 to TRBJ2-5; 8 nucleotides match TRBD2. The trim removed 0 bases at V and 4 bases at J, leaving 7 bases unmatched. Germline V CDR1 and CDR2: SSHAT, FNYEAQ (reference sequence). The CDR3 covers 16 residues. The CDR3 spells CASSLAAGASRETQYF. Here the CDR3 DNA reads TGTGCCAGCAGCTTAGCAGCGGGGGCGTCTCGAGAGACCCAGTACTTC.

This chain links TRBV4-2 with TRBJ2-1; D call uncertain. Trimming took 0 bases from V and 7 from J, leaving 10 bases between them. CDR3 length equals 14 residues. CDR1 is LGHNA and CDR2 is YNFKEQ in the germline V gene. The CDR3 here is CASSQDLFGNEQFF. The DNA of the CDR3 is TGTGCCAGCAGCCAAGATTTGTTCGGGAATGAGCAGTTCTTC.

In the case of this clonotype: One end of the junction does not line up with germline, which may come from a read error. V usage is TRBV20-1 and J usage is TRBJ1-5, with 8 bases fitting TRBD1. The CDR3 covers 14 residues. The germline V gene encodes CDR1 DFQATT and CDR2 SNEGSKA (reference sequence). Here the CDR3 reads CSAREDRGNQPQHF. CDR3 bases: TGCAGTGCTCGAGAAGACAGGGGAAACCAGCCCCAGCATTTT.

The rearrangement joins TRBV7-2 to TRBJ1-6, with 8 bases fitting TRBD1. Losses at the gene ends were 2 bases for V and 9 bases for J; bases not matched to a gene: 9. The CDR3 has 16 amino acids. Looked up from germline, CDR1 is SGHTA and CDR2 is FQGNSA. The CDR3 coding sequence is TGTGCCAGCAGCTTAACGGTGGGGACAGGAGGTTCACCCCTCCACTTT. Amino acid sequence: CASSLTVGTGGSPLHF.

This clonotype was seen many times. The chain carries TRBV12-3 or TRBV12-4 and TRBJ2-3; unclear D gene. V was trimmed by 3 bases and J by 4 bases, leaving 11 bases between them. This CDR3 has 14 amino acids. The CDR3 loop is CASSFRVRADTQYF. The DNA of the CDR3 is TGTGCCAGCAGTTTCAGAGTGAGAGCAGATACGCAGTATTTT.

The chain is built from TRBV7-2 and TRBJ1-2; tentatively, D is TRBD1 (5 bases). The CDR3 loop spans 13 amino acids. V lost 5 bases and J lost 8, with 15 bases in between. Germline V lookup: CDR1 SGHTA, CDR2 FQGNSA. The CDR3 nucleotides are TGTGCCAGCAGCCTCCCCACAGGTGGCGGCTACACCTTC. It is translated as CASSLPTGGGYTF.

The chain links TRBV18 to TRBJ2-4; D possibly matches TRBD1 or TRBD2 (5 bases each). Germline CDR1 and CDR2: KGHSH and LQKENI. This CDR3 has 11 amino acids. Trimming stripped 6 bases from V and 14 bases from J, with 14 bases between. The CDR3 bases are TGTGCCAGCTCGGCCGGGGCCCCCAAGTACTTC. Residues: CASSAGAPKYF. Looking up the rest from reference TRBV18 and TRBJ2-4 gives the full variable domain: NAGVMQNPRHLVRRRGQEARLRCSPMKGHSHVYWYRQLPEEGLKFMVYLQKENIIDESGMPKERFSAEFPKEGPSILRIQQVVRGDSAAYFCASSAGAPKYFGAGTRLSVL.

The gene calls are TRBV15 and TRBJ2-1, with 7 positions matching TRBD1. Germline CDR1 is LNHNV and CDR2 is YYDKDF (reference sequence). The length of the CDR3 is 13 residues. The ends lost 0 bases at V and 8 bases at J; junction bases unmatched: 1. Here the CDR3 DNA reads TGTGCCACCAGCAGAGATACAGGGGATGAGCAGTTCTTC. Protein product: CATSRDTGDEQFF.

This clonotype was counted once. The chain combines TRBV28 with TRBJ2-4; 15 positions agree with TRBD2. The CDR3 covers 19 residues. V was clipped by 1 base and J by 9 bases; unmatched bases: 13. CDR1 MDHEN and CDR2 SYDVKM come from the germline V gene. CDR3 nucleotide sequence: TGTGCCAGCAGTTTATCCTCCGGGACTAGCGGGAGGATCCGAGGCATTCAGTACTTC. This codes for CASSLSSGTSGRIRGIQYF.

The chain uses TRBV19 and TRBJ2-3; D might be TRBD1 (6 bases). CDR1 and CDR2 from the germline V gene are LNHDA and SQIVND (reference sequence). The V and J ends lost 8 bases and 1 base respectively, with 16 bases between them. This CDR3 contains 15 residues. DNA for the CDR3: TGTGCCAGTCACGAGGCCGCAGGGGGCACAGATACGCAGTATTTT. Translating it yields CASHEAAGGTDTQYF.

The chain employs TRBV20-1 and TRBJ1-2, with 7 positions matching TRBD1. The CDR3 loop spans 14 amino acids. Germline values: CDR1 DFQATT, CDR2 SNEGSKA (reference sequence). J lost 7 bases, V lost 0 bases, and 8 bases had no gene match. CDR3 DNA sequence: TGCAGTGCTAGAGAAGGGACAGCCACGGGTGGCTACACCTTC. This sequence encodes CSAREGTATGGYTF.

J is TRBJ2-7 and V is TRBV20-1; D may be TRBD2 (6 bases). Germline values: CDR1 DFQATT, CDR2 SNEGSKA (reference sequence). CDR3 length equals 14 residues. Trimming left V 7 bases short and J 7 bases short, with 23 bases between. The CDR3 DNA sequence: TGCAGTGTCGAAGCGGAGGAGGACTACAATGAGCAGTACTTC. It translates to CSVEAEEDYNEQYF.

This CDR3 reads CATSDPTYRDRGSNEQFF. For the CDR3, the DNA is TGTGCCACCAGTGATCCCACCTACCGGGACAGGGGCAGCAATGAGCAGTTCTTC. This chain uses TRBV24-1 with TRBJ2-1; 10 bases align to TRBD1. This CDR3 has 18 amino acids. V shed 3 bases and J 6 bases; nucleotides not matched to a gene: 13. Germline CDR1 is KGHDR and CDR2 is SFDVKD.

The chain carries TRBV20-1 and TRBJ2-4; 8 bases fit TRBD2. The germline gives CDR1 DFQATT, CDR2 SNEGSKA (reference sequence). The CDR3 length is 15 residues. The junction had 19 bases not matched to a gene; V was cut back by 5 bases and J by 13 bases. The CDR3: CSAGRNSGASREQYF. In DNA, the CDR3 is TGCAGTGCTGGTCGTAATAGCGGGGCTTCTAGAGAGCAGTACTTC.

The genes are TRBV4-2 and TRBJ2-3; 11 bases fit TRBD2. J was trimmed by 4 bases and V by 2 bases; bases with no gene match: 11. This CDR3 is built from 18 residues. Per the germline V gene, CDR1 is LGHNA and CDR2 is YNFKEQ. The chain's CDR3 is CASSQNSPTSGVADTQYF. In DNA, the CDR3 is TGTGCCAGCAGCCAAAATAGCCCGACTAGCGGGGTGGCAGATACGCAGTATTTT.

This clonotype was counted a few times. V and J are TRBV29-1 and TRBJ2-3; D remains unclear. V lost 6 bases, J lost 6 bases, and 16 bases lay in between. CDR1 and CDR2 from the germline V gene are SQVTM and ANQGSEA. The CDR3 contains 13 residues. CDR3 coding DNA: TGCAGCGTGGATCTTGCGGCCAGGGATACGCAGTATTTT. Translated, it gives CSVDLAARDTQYF.

The gene calls are TRBV20-1 and TRBJ2-3, with 11 bases lining up with TRBD2. The CDR3 is 15 residues long. The trim removed 4 bases at V and 4 bases at J, leaving 7 bases unmatched. Germline-derived CDR1 and CDR2 are DFQATT and SNEGSKA (reference sequence). CDR3 in DNA: TGCAGTGCTATGGGGAATAGCGGGAGGGCAGATACGCAGTATTTT. It codes for CSAMGNSGRADTQYF.

The rearrangement links TRBV19 to TRBJ1-5, with D uncertain. Germline V lookup: CDR1 LNHDA, CDR2 SQIVND (reference sequence). The V and J ends lost 2 bases and 0 bases respectively, with 8 bases between them. The CDR3 runs to 15 residues. The CDR3 DNA reads as TGTGCCAGTAGTATAAGTCCTTATAGCAATCAGCCCCAGCATTTT. Its translation: CASSISPYSNQPQHF.

The chain employs TRBV7-2 and TRBJ2-1; no reliable D call. Deletions cut 2 bases from V and 0 bases from J, with 14 bases between. The CDR3 has 17 residues. Germline loops: CDR1 SGHTA, CDR2 FQGNSA. In nucleotides, the CDR3 is TGTGCCAGCAGCTTACACCCCTCGGACGCCTCCTACAATGAGCAGTTCTTC. Translation gives CASSLHPSDASYNEQFF.